The next 32 T cell receptor beta chains were all read from a single sample in a study of molecular identifiers for immune sequencing clone quantification. TCRdb redid the calling of the PCR reads with MiXCR, one entry per CDR3 protein. The repertoire holds around 94,000 distinct CDR3 sequences, with about 35% as singletons. The sample comprised naive CD8+ T cells from blood, with Jurkat cell RNA spiked in. Subset denoted: FACS-sorted CD8+CD4-CCR7+CD45RA+ naive T cells. The receptors here all came from a human donor in good health. Some libraries in this study had Jurkat cell RNA spiked in.

Many counts were recorded for this clonotype. The chain employs TRBV28 and TRBJ2-3; the match to TRBD1 covers 11 bases. The trim removed 6 bases at V and 1 base at J, leaving 6 bases unmatched. The CDR3 runs 16 residues. Germline CDR1 is MDHEN and CDR2 is SYDVKM. CDR3 in DNA: TGTGCCAGCAGCAGTCCGGGACAGGGGGGCACAGATACGCAGTATTTT. It encodes CASSSPGQGGTDTQYF.

Turning to this clonotype: An end of the junction differs from the germline gene, which may be a read error. The gene calls are TRBV5-1 and TRBJ2-7; 10 nucleotides agree with TRBD1. The CDR3 is 16 amino acids. Germline lookup yields CDR1 SGHRS and CDR2 YFSETQ. CDR3 protein: CVGSPSGDRGAYEQYF. Written as DNA, the CDR3 is TGCGTCGGCAGCCCGAGCGGGGACAGGGGAGCCTACGAGCAGTACTTT. Full variable domain (remainder filled in from reference TRBV5-1 and TRBJ2-7): KAGVTQTPRYLIKTRGQQVTLSCSPISGHRSVSWYQQTPGQGLQFLFEYFSETQRNKGNFPGRFSGRQFSNSRSEMNVSTLELGDSALYLCVGSPSGDRGAYEQYFGPGTRLTVT.

In this sample, this clonotype turned up many times. The gene calls are TRBV28 and TRBJ2-7; 12 nucleotides match TRBD2. V gave up 5 bases and J gave up 7 bases; unmatched junction bases: 9. The CDR3 is made up of 15 amino acids. Germline V gene data show CDR1 as MDHEN and CDR2 as SYDVKM. In DNA form, the CDR3 reads TGTGCCAGCAGTACGCGACTAGCGGGAGAGTTAGAGCAGTACTTC. This translates into CASSTRLAGELEQYF.

This clonotype was detected many times. The rearrangement joins TRBV12-3 or TRBV12-4 to TRBJ2-2; 7 bases line up with TRBD1. V dropped 5 bases and J dropped 4; count of bases not matched to a gene: 4. The length of the CDR3 is 14 residues. The DNA for the CDR3 is TGTGCCAGCAGTCTCGGGACAGCCACCGGGGAGCTGTTTTTT. Its translation is CASSLGTATGELFF.

The V gene is TRBV7-6, the J gene TRBJ2-7, with a weak D call TRBD1 (6 bases). This CDR3 comprises 13 residues. The germline V and J ends were trimmed by 3 bases and 3 bases, with 9 bases remaining between them. Germline values: CDR1 SGHVS, CDR2 FNYEAQ. The chain's CDR3 is CASSLEDSYEQYF. CDR3 nucleotides: TGTGCCAGCAGCTTGGAGGACAGCTACGAGCAGTACTTC. The variable domain in full, with the rest retrieved from reference TRBV7-6 and TRBJ2-7, is GAGVSQSPRYKVTKRGQDVALRCDPISGHVSLYWYRQALGQGPEFLTYFNYEAQQDKSGLPNDRFSAERPEGSISTLTIQRTEQRDSAMYRCASSLEDSYEQYFGPGTRLTVT.

This chain joins TRBV27 and TRBJ2-7; TRBD1 matches at 11 bases. Looked up from germline, CDR1 is MNHEY and CDR2 is SMNVEV (reference sequence). The CDR3 consists of 15 residues. The V segment lost 6 bases and the J segment 4 bases; nucleotides outside the gene matches: 8. The DNA of the CDR3 is TGTGCCAGCAGGTCCGGACAGGGGGCTGGATACGAGCAGTACTTC. Encoded protein: CASRSGQGAGYEQYF.

This clonotype was observed a few times. The gene calls are TRBV16 and TRBJ2-7; D assignment may be TRBD1 or TRBD2 (5 bases each). Germline CDR1 KGHSY, CDR2 FQNENV. The ends were cut back, 6 bases at V and 0 bases at J, with 12 bases in the middle. The CDR3 spans 14 residues. CDR3: CASSITRGSYEQYF. The DNA of the CDR3 is TGTGCCAGCAGTATTACTAGGGGCTCCTACGAGCAGTACTTC.

This clonotype was observed a handful of times. The chain couples TRBV10-2 to TRBJ2-6; D ambiguous. CDR3 size: 15 residues. Trimming stripped 5 bases from V and 4 bases from J, with 12 bases between. Germline CDR1 is WSHSY and CDR2 is SAAADI. CDR3 sequence: CASSPLMAGANVLTF. In nucleotides, the CDR3 is TGCGCCAGCAGTCCCCTCATGGCCGGGGCCAACGTCCTGACTTTC.

This clonotype occurred a few times. The CDR3 DNA is TGTGCCAGCAGCGATACTGAGGGGGAGGGAGAGACCCAGTACTTC. This sequence encodes CASSDTEGEGETQYF. The rearrangement links TRBV7-8 to TRBJ2-5; TRBD2 might be the D (7 bases). Germline V lookup: CDR1 SGHVS, CDR2 FQNEAQ. Trimming removed 5 bases at V and 4 bases at J, with 17 bases between. The length of the CDR3 is 15 residues.

V gene TRBV6-5 combines with J gene TRBJ1-6, with a possible D match to TRBD1 (6 bases). Trimming cost V 7 bases and J 7 bases, with 17 bases left between them. CDR1 and CDR2 from the germline V gene are MNHEY and SVGAGI. The length of the CDR3 is 15 residues. CDR3 loop: CASTVDSPINSPLHF. DNA of the CDR3: TGTGCCAGCACCGTGGACAGCCCGATCAATTCACCCCTCCACTTT.

The table lists this clonotype with many counts. This chain links TRBV6-2 or TRBV6-3 with TRBJ2-5; D gene uncertain. Trimming shortened V by 5 bases and J by 1 base, and 14 bases separated the two germline ends. CDR1 MNHEY and CDR2 SVGEGT come from the germline V gene. This CDR3 spans 15 amino acids. DNA for the CDR3: TGTGCCAGCAGTGCTTTGGATTCGGGCCAAGAGACCCAGTACTTC. Translating it yields CASSALDSGQETQYF.

This clonotype occurred many times. The chain carries TRBV12-3 or TRBV12-4 and TRBJ2-3; no firm D call. V was trimmed by 1 base and J by 2 bases, leaving 10 bases between them. The CDR3 length is 15 residues. The CDR3 here is CASSLGAEDTDTQYF. The CDR3 DNA reads as TGTGCCAGCAGTTTAGGGGCAGAGGACACAGATACGCAGTATTTT.

Note on this clonotype: A read error is possible here, since a much larger clone lies one base away. The V call is TRBV7-9, the J call TRBJ1-5; 8 bases are a match to TRBD1. The CDR3 has 14 amino acids. Germline loops: CDR1 SEHNR, CDR2 FQNEAQ (reference sequence). The V segment lost 8 bases and the J segment 7 bases; nucleotides outside the gene matches: 10. The CDR3 DNA is TGTGCCAGCGGCTCCGACAGGGGCCAACAGCCCCAGCATTTT. This translates into CASGSDRGQQPQHF.

This clonotype was counted ten times or more. V and J are TRBV28 and TRBJ1-5, with a possible D match to TRBD1 (5 bases). The V end lost 2 bases, the J end lost 6 bases, and 5 bases lay between the germline ends. CDR1 is MDHEN, CDR2 SYDVKM, per germline. The CDR3 covers 12 residues. CDR3 residues: CASSLRGQPQHF. Here the CDR3 DNA reads TGTGCCAGCAGTTTAAGGGGTCAGCCCCAGCATTTT.

Note on this clonotype: At one end, the junction sequence differs from germline, possibly due to a read error. The rearrangement joins TRBV12-3 or TRBV12-4 to TRBJ2-1; D remains ambiguous. This CDR3 spans 10 amino acids. The CDR3 loop is CASSSTERFF. CDR3 nucleotide sequence: TGTGCCAGCAGTTCTACTGAGCGGTTCTTC.

The V and J genes are TRBV11-3 and TRBJ2-5; tentatively, D is TRBD2 (6 bases). The CDR3 has 16 residues. Looked up from germline, CDR1 is SGHNT and CDR2 is YENEEA. V lost 5 bases and J 1 base, leaving 17 bases between the germline ends. The CDR3 coding sequence is TGTGCCAGCAGCGGAACACCGGGAGCCACCCAAGAGACCCAGTACTTC. Translation gives CASSGTPGATQETQYF.

A note on this clonotype: The junction differs from germline at one of its ends, possibly a read error. The chain employs TRBV7-9 and TRBJ2-7; TRBD1 might be the D (5 bases). Germline values: CDR1 SEHNR, CDR2 FQNEAQ (reference sequence). The CDR3 runs to 15 residues. CDR3 sequence (DNA): TGTGCCAGCAGCATAGCTGACACAGGATACTACGAGCAGTACTTC. It translates to CASSIADTGYYEQYF.

This chain links TRBV7-9 with TRBJ2-3; a weak D match, TRBD1 (6 bases). There are 16 residues in the CDR3. Per germline, CDR1 SEHNR and CDR2 FQNEAQ (reference sequence). Trimming took 4 bases from V and 3 from J, leaving 17 bases between them. CDR3 sequence reads: CASSSPSAQGTDTQYF. For the CDR3, the DNA is TGTGCCAGCAGCTCGCCGAGCGCACAGGGTACAGATACGCAGTATTTT.

Comment on this clonotype: This may be a read error, as it is one base from a much larger clone. V and J are TRBV12-3 or TRBV12-4 and TRBJ2-2; D unresolved. Trimming removed 5 bases from V and 5 bases from J, with 12 bases in between. The CDR3 is 14 residues long. CDR3 loop: CASSMGSMTGELFF. The CDR3 DNA reads TGTGCCAGCAGTATGGGATCCATGACCGGGGAGCTGTTTTTT.

J is TRBJ1-4 and V is TRBV2, with a tentative D call TRBD1 (5 bases). The V and J ends lost 7 bases and 4 bases respectively, with 13 bases between them. Germline CDR1 is SNHLY and CDR2 is FYNNEI. This CDR3 contains 14 residues. CDR3 sequence: CASNTPGGNEKLFF. CDR3 nucleotides: TGTGCCAGCAACACACCGGGGGGTAATGAAAAACTGTTTTTT.

On this clonotype itself: One end of the junction does not line up with germline, which may come from a read error. This chain joins TRBV9 and TRBJ2-2; D may be TRBD2 (5 bases). This CDR3 region has 19 residues. Germline values: CDR1 SGDLS, CDR2 YYNGEE. The CDR3 reads CASSGPLDSAPKDTGELIF. The DNA of the CDR3 is TGTGCCAGCAGCGGCCCGTTAGATTCGGCCCCTAAAGACACCGGGGAGCTGATTTTT.

The V and J genes are TRBV28 and TRBJ2-1; D is uncertain. This CDR3 region has 14 residues. CDR1 is MDHEN, CDR2 SYDVKM, per germline. The V end lost 7 bases, the J end lost 6 bases, and 16 bases lay between the germline ends. DNA of the CDR3: TGTGCCAGCACTGCGGTTCTTCCGGTCAATGAGCAGTTCTTC. This gives the protein CASTAVLPVNEQFF.

This clonotype was picked up a small number of times. V and J are TRBV27 and TRBJ2-5, with TRBD1 matching 7 bases. The germline V gene encodes CDR1 MNHEY and CDR2 SMNVEV (reference sequence). The CDR3 is 15 amino acids. V trimming: 5 bases; J trimming: 1 base; junction bases outside the gene matches: 7. CDR3 protein: CASSQVRGSQETQYF. The CDR3 DNA sequence: TGTGCCAGCAGTCAGGTCAGGGGGTCCCAAGAGACCCAGTACTTC.

This clonotype has a handful of counts. CDR3 amino acids: CASSLTGRTDTQYF. The DNA for the CDR3 is TGTGCCAGCAGTCTGACAGGGAGGACAGATACGCAGTATTTT. The chain uses TRBV27 and TRBJ2-3; TRBD1 might be the D (7 bases). CDR1 MNHEY and CDR2 SMNVEV come from the germline V gene (reference sequence). Trimming cost V 5 bases and J 3 bases, with 12 bases left between them. The CDR3 totals 14 residues.

In regard to this clonotype: This CDR3 is missing its conserved last phenylalanine or tryptophan, likely due to a read error. The chain couples TRBV9 to TRBJ2-3; possibly TRBD1 or TRBD2 for D (6 bases each). The germline gives CDR1 SGDLS, CDR2 YYNGEE. Trimming removed 4 bases from V and 3 bases from J, with 18 bases in between. CDR3 length: 16 residues. CDR3 nucleotide sequence: TGTGCCAGCAGCCCACCGGTCGGAGGGGGAACAGATACGCAGTATTAT. This codes for CASSPPVGGGTDTQYY.

V is TRBV7-3 and J is TRBJ2-3; the match to TRBD2 covers 8 bases. The CDR3 is 16 residues long. In germline, CDR1 is SGHTA, CDR2 FQGTGA. In nucleotides, the CDR3 is TGTGTCCGCCGCCCACGGGGGGGGCTAAGCACAGATACGCAGTATTTT. This sequence encodes CVRRPRGGLSTDTQYF.

CDR3 residues: CATSVWTSQTQYF. The DNA for the CDR3 is TGTGCCACCAGTGTTTGGACAAGTCAGACCCAGTACTTC. The chain is built from TRBV24-1 and TRBJ2-5; TRBD1 is a possible D gene (5 bases). This CDR3 comprises 13 residues. Trimming took 5 bases from V and 6 from J, leaving 12 bases between them. Per germline, CDR1 KGHDR and CDR2 SFDVKD.

This clonotype was recorded a few times. The chain employs TRBV6-1 and TRBJ2-7, with a weak D call TRBD2 (5 bases). The germline CDR1 and CDR2 sequences are MNHNS and SASEGT. V was trimmed by 10 bases and J by 6 bases, leaving 10 bases between them. CDR3 length: 10 amino acids. The CDR3: CATRVSEQYF. In DNA form, the CDR3 reads TGTGCCACGCGGGTAAGCGAGCAGTACTTC.

Note on this clonotype: At one boundary the junction diverges from the germline segment, which might be a read error. The V gene is TRBV5-4, the J gene TRBJ1-4; 8 nucleotides align to TRBD1. The CDR3 spans 15 residues. The germline V gene encodes CDR1 SGHNT and CDR2 YYREEE (reference sequence). CDR3 in amino acids: CGSSPQDRVGEKLFF. CDR3 DNA: TGTGGCAGCAGCCCCCAGGACAGGGTTGGCGAAAAACTGTTTTTT.

The chain links TRBV11-1 to TRBJ2-3; a possible D gene is TRBD2 (6 bases). CDR1 SGHAT and CDR2 FQDESV come from the germline V gene (reference sequence). V was clipped by 0 bases and J by 2 bases, with 9 bases between them. The CDR3 consists of 15 residues. Here the CDR3 reads CASSLAQRVTDTQYF. The CDR3 DNA sequence: TGTGCCAGCAGCTTAGCTCAGCGGGTCACAGATACGCAGTATTTT. Variable domain in full (rest from reference TRBV11-1 and TRBJ2-3): EAEVAQSPRYKITEKSQAVAFWCDPISGHATLYWYRQILGQGPELLVQFQDESVVDDSQLPKDRFSAERLKGVDSTLKIQPAELGDSAMYLCASSLAQRVTDTQYFGPGTRLTVL.

A word on this clonotype: The junction shows a germline mismatch at one end, possibly a read error. The chain is built from TRBV19 and TRBJ2-2; the match to TRBD1 covers 8 bases. The CDR3 has 13 residues. The germline V gene has CDR1 LNHDA and CDR2 SQIVND (reference sequence). The CDR3 protein is CAVETGETGELFF. CDR3 DNA sequence: TGTGCCGTAGAGACAGGGGAGACCGGGGAGCTGTTCTTT.

This clonotype has only a few counts. The chain combines TRBV7-2 with TRBJ2-3, with TRBD2 matching 8 bases. CDR3 length: 16 amino acids. The V and J ends lost 5 bases and 2 bases, in that order; junction bases with no gene match: 9. From germline, CDR1 is SGHTA and CDR2 FQGNSA. CDR3 sequence reads: CASSLAFSGTTDTQYF. Written as DNA, the CDR3 is TGTGCCAGCAGCCTCGCCTTTAGCGGGACCACAGATACGCAGTATTTT.